The present T cell receptor (beta chain) was sequenced within a study of CD8+CD57+ T cells in acquired aplastic anemia. Overall study: Mean yield of DNA from sorted CD4+ and CD8+ cells was approximately 3 ug.

Sequenced patients had shown CD8+CD57+ cell expansion by flow cytometry. As a group, the patients uniformly had severe acquired aplastic anemia. Study-level results: Roughly 29 was the count of CD8+ CDR3 sequences that patients shared with controls. Patient and control CD8+ Simpson's diversity was not significantly different.

The template for TCR beta VDJ and CDR3 sequence profiling was genomic DNA. TCRdb recomputed calls from the reads with MiXCR, one row per CDR3 protein. The data contain approximately 250,000 distinct CDR3 sequences, approximately 82% of them singletons. To note about this clonotype: Its cognate antigen is unknown.

Germline V gene data show CDR1 as SGHVS and CDR2 as FQNEAQ. This CDR3 spans 17 amino acids. Trimming took off 0 bases at V and 13 bases at J, with 22 bases between the two ends. This clonotype originated in a human donor with aplastic anemia. Sequenced material: sorted CD4+, CD8+, or CD8+CD57+ T cells (not recorded which) from PBMCs. V is TRBV7-8 and J is TRBJ2-6; perhaps TRBD2 as D (5 bases). CDR3 residues: CASSLAGVPDTENVLTF. The CDR3 DNA sequence: TGTGCCAGCAGCTTAGCGGGAGTCCCCGATACGGAGAATGTCCTGACTTTC.